This T cell receptor beta chain was captured by sequencing in a study of blood T cell repertoires in COVID-19. This CDR3 has 13 residues. V lost 8 bases and J lost 2, with 12 bases in between. CDR1 LNHDA and CDR2 SQIVND come from the germline V gene (reference sequence). The protocol was immunoSEQ multiplex PCR, while the TCRdb copy is restricted to in-frame clones and leaves out a portion. The sample holds fewer than 400,000 clones, 90% to 95% seen once. This clonotype originated in a woman aged 25 to 45 who had been exposed to COVID-19. The specimen sequenced was PBMCs or T cells enriched from blood (not recorded which). V gene TRBV19 combines with J gene TRBJ1-2; no firm D call. As DNA, the CDR3 is TGTGCCAGTGACCACGGGAGGAACTATGGCTACACCTTC. Translating it yields CASDHGRNYGYTF. The entire variable domain, with the rest obtained from reference TRBV19 and TRBJ1-2, is as follows: DGGITQSPKYLFRKEGQNVTLSCEQNLNHDAMYWYRQDPGQGLRLIYYSQIVNDFQKGDIAEGYSVSREKKESFPLTVTSAQKNPTAFYLCASDHGRNYGYTFGSGTRLTVV.